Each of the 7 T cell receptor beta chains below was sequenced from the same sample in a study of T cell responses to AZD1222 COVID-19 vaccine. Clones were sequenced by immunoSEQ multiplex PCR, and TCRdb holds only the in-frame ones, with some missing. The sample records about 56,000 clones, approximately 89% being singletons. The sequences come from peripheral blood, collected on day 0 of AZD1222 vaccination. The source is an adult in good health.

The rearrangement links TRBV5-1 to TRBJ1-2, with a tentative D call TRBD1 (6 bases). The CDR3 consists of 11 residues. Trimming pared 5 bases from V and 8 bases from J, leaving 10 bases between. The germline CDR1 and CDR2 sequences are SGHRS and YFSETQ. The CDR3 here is CASRIGGGYTF. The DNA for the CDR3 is TGCGCCAGCAGGATCGGGGGCGGCTACACCTTC.

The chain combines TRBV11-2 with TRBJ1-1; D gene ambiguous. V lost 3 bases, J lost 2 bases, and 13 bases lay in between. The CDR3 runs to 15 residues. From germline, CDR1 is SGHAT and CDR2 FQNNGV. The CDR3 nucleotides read TGTGCCAGCAGCTTCGTCCCGGTTTCTAACACTGAAGCTTTCTTT. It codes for CASSFVPVSNTEAFF.

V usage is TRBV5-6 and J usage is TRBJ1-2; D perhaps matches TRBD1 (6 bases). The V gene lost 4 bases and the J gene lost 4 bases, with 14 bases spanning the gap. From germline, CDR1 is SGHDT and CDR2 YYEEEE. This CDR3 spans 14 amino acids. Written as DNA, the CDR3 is TGTGCCAGCAGCCTGCGGAGGGGGACCTATGGCTACACCTTC. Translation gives CASSLRRGTYGYTF.

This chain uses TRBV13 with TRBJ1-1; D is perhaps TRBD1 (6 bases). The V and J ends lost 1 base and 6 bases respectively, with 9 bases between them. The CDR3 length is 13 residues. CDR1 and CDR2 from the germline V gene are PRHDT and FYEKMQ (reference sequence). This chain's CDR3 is CASSLDRGSEAFF. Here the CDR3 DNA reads TGTGCCAGCAGCTTAGATAGGGGGTCTGAAGCTTTCTTT. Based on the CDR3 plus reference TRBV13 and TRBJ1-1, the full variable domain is AAGVIQSPRHLIKEKRETATLKCYPIPRHDTVYWYQQGPGQDPQFLISFYEKMQSDKGSIPDRFSAQQFSDYHSELNMSSLELGDSALYFCASSLDRGSEAFFGQGTRLTVV.

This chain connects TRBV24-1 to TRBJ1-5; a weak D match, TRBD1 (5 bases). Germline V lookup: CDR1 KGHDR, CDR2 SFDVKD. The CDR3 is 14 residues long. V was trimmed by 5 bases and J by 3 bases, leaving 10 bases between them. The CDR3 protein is CATSARGNNQPQHF. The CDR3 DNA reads TGTGCCACCAGTGCTAGGGGCAACAATCAGCCCCAGCATTTT.

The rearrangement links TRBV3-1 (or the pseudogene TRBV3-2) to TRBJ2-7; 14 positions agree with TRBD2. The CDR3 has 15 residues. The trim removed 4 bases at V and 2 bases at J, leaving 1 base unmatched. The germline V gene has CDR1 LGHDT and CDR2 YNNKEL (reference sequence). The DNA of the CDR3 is TGTGCCAGCAGCCCGGGACTAGCGGGAGCCTACGAGCAGTACTTC. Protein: CASSPGLAGAYEQYF.

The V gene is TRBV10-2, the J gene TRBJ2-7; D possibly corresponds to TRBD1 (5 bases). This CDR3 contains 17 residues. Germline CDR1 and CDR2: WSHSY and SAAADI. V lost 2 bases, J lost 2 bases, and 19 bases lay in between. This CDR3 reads CASSEPGRGAKTYEQYF. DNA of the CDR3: TGCGCCAGCAGTGAGCCTGGTAGGGGCGCCAAAACCTACGAGCAGTACTTC.